A selection of T cell receptor beta chains follows, all from one sample in a study of identical twins. TCRdb re-derived calls from the 5' RACE reads in MiXCR, one entry per CDR3 protein. The sample holds under 400,000 distinct CDR3 sequences, about 9% seen once. Sequencing was carried out using naive T cells sorted from blood. The origin of the receptors is a woman in her forties or fifties in good health. CDR3s leave out the opening cysteine and the closing phenylalanine or tryptophan. Each record gives: CDR3 protein, clone size, V gene, J gene. A clone size is listed for some rows: how often the clone was seen (once, few, many), or a class if it is expanded.

CDR3aa: ASNRLAGISGANVLT
abundance: few
v_gene: TRBV12-3/TRBV12-4
j_gene: TRBJ2-6

CDR3aa: ADSSTEAF
abundance: few
v_gene: TRBV7-9
j_gene: TRBJ1-1

CDR3aa: ASTSHAYEQY
abundance: many
v_gene: TRBV12-3/TRBV12-4
j_gene: TRBJ2-7

CDR3aa: AGSGTYLNNEQF
abundance: NA
v_gene: TRBV2
j_gene: TRBJ2-1

CDR3aa: ATSVTRGTYTDTQY
abundance: few
v_gene: TRBV24-1
j_gene: TRBJ2-3

CDR3aa: ASSTTWGEQF
abundance: many
v_gene: TRBV6-6
j_gene: TRBJ2-1

CDR3aa: ASSYPIGGSAFQPQH
abundance: NA
v_gene: TRBV6-6
j_gene: TRBJ1-5

CDR3aa: ASSQEGTAQETQY
abundance: NA
v_gene: TRBV3-1
j_gene: TRBJ2-5

CDR3aa: ASSQFRLAGSTYNEQF
abundance: many
v_gene: TRBV11-2
j_gene: TRBJ2-1

CDR3aa: ASSFLAGGPDYEQY
abundance: few
v_gene: TRBV12-3/TRBV12-4
j_gene: TRBJ2-7

CDR3aa: ASSQERGTPTGETQY
abundance: NA
v_gene: TRBV3-1
j_gene: TRBJ2-5

CDR3aa: ASMRESETQY
abundance: NA
v_gene: TRBV5-1
j_gene: TRBJ2-5

CDR3aa: SAGDHRNEQF
abundance: NA
v_gene: TRBV20-1
j_gene: TRBJ2-1

CDR3aa: ASSSPGSWETQY
abundance: few
v_gene: TRBV5-1
j_gene: TRBJ2-5

CDR3aa: SATGRYPRLDIQY
abundance: NA
v_gene: TRBV20-1
j_gene: TRBJ2-4

CDR3aa: ASSQVQGARIYEQY
abundance: few
v_gene: TRBV4-1
j_gene: TRBJ2-7

CDR3aa: SVEGWGEYNYGYT
abundance: few
v_gene: TRBV29-1
j_gene: TRBJ1-2

CDR3aa: ASRLAGGPRTDTQY
abundance: NA
v_gene: TRBV12-3/TRBV12-4
j_gene: TRBJ2-3

CDR3aa: AIRETDSNEQF
abundance: many
v_gene: TRBV10-3
j_gene: TRBJ2-1

CDR3aa: SARESPGTQY
abundance: few
v_gene: TRBV20-1
j_gene: TRBJ2-3

CDR3aa: ASSFLAGGSTDTQY
abundance: few
v_gene: TRBV5-1
j_gene: TRBJ2-3

CDR3aa: ASRRGPMYQETQY
abundance: many
v_gene: TRBV5-1
j_gene: TRBJ2-5

CDR3aa: ASSFVGPETQY
abundance: few
v_gene: TRBV5-6
j_gene: TRBJ2-5

CDR3aa: ASSESGVELYGYT
abundance: many
v_gene: TRBV2
j_gene: TRBJ1-2

CDR3aa: ASSMLAGDTQY
abundance: NA
v_gene: TRBV7-6
j_gene: TRBJ2-3

CDR3aa: ASSRQGNNSPLH
abundance: once
v_gene: TRBV5-6
j_gene: TRBJ1-6

CDR3aa: ASSLMSGGPGGELF
abundance: few
v_gene: TRBV7-7
j_gene: TRBJ2-2

CDR3aa: ASGYGGTDTQY
abundance: NA
v_gene: TRBV19
j_gene: TRBJ2-3

CDR3aa: ASSFKREGRGDTQY
abundance: many
v_gene: TRBV5-1
j_gene: TRBJ2-3

CDR3aa: ASSSPRGTSGSNRYNEQF
abundance: NA
v_gene: TRBV6-6
j_gene: TRBJ2-1

CDR3aa: ASSPRTVSGNTIY
abundance: many
v_gene: TRBV7-8
j_gene: TRBJ1-3

CDR3aa: ATSVDRLPNSPLH
abundance: many
v_gene: TRBV15
j_gene: TRBJ1-6

CDR3aa: AFSGGTGLNTEAF
abundance: few
v_gene: TRBV2
j_gene: TRBJ1-1

CDR3aa: AWKQFSGNTIY
abundance: NA
v_gene: TRBV30
j_gene: TRBJ1-3

CDR3aa: ASSVTLAGGTDTQY
abundance: few
v_gene: TRBV9
j_gene: TRBJ2-3

CDR3aa: ASSEAPRVVSNQPQH
abundance: NA
v_gene: TRBV6-1
j_gene: TRBJ1-5

CDR3aa: ATSDYRASQPQH
abundance: NA
v_gene: TRBV24-1
j_gene: TRBJ1-5